The sequence of this TCR beta chain was determined in a study of T cell clonotyping in hematopoietic cell transplantation. On the study more broadly: Pretransplant recipient samples were taken after cytoreduction. Study results and caveats: No sorting was done, leaving CD4 and CD8 contributions mixed. Pathologically expanded recipient clonotypes increased progressively from day 30 to day 180 as diversity fell.

The germline CDR1 and CDR2 sequences are SGDLS and YYNGEE. Between the trimmed V and J ends, which lost 0 bases and 5 bases, there was a span of 14 bases. The length of the CDR3 is 15 residues. The time point: recipient sample about 28 days before transplant, after cytoreduction. Recipient blood drawn about 28 days pretransplant and days 30, 100, 180 after. Points on this clone: No antigen is known for it.

Profiling relied on immunoSEQ multiplex PCR, and the TCRdb table lists in-frame clones only, not all of them. The repertoire holds 30,000 to 40,000 clones, with 85% to 95% as singletons. This specimen consisted of peripheral blood mononuclear cells, obtained before stem cell transplant. This clonotype originated in a man aged 35 to 55 with chronic myeloid leukemia. Some clones in this sample may be carry-over from other donors' samples. This rearrangement joins TRBV9 to TRBJ2-5, with D uncertain. The CDR3 DNA sequence: TGTGCCAGCAGCGTAGCGCAAACCCCCGGGGAGACCCAGTACTTC. Amino acid sequence: CASSVAQTPGETQYF.